A single sample is the source of the 9 T cell receptor beta chains below, sequenced in a study of cytomegalovirus exposure and HLA in healthy donors. Primers: 60 Vbeta forward and 13 Jbeta reverse. The assay was immunoSEQ multiplex PCR, and TCRdb's table has in-frame clones only and misses some. The sample shows some 190,000 clones, around 80% of them seen only once. The sequenced material came from PBMCs. The source is a man younger than 35 in good health and CMV-seronegative.

The rearrangement links TRBV28 to TRBJ1-3; D gene ambiguous. CDR3 length: 12 residues. With 4 bases removed from V and 4 bases from J, the gap between germline ends came to 5 bases. Germline lookup yields CDR1 MDHEN and CDR2 SYDVKM. The chain's CDR3 is CASSSVGNTIYF. Written as DNA, the CDR3 is TGTGCCAGCAGTTCAGTGGGAAACACCATATATTTT.

This rearrangement joins TRBV7-9 to TRBJ2-7, with 7 positions matching TRBD2. From germline, CDR1 is SEHNR and CDR2 FQNEAQ (reference sequence). There are 16 residues in the CDR3. The ends lost 3 bases at V and 3 bases at J; junction bases unmatched: 11. This CDR3 is CASSFAPGGSSYEQYF. In nucleotides, the CDR3 is TGTGCCAGCAGCTTTGCCCCCGGGGGGAGCAGCTACGAGCAGTACTTC.

This clone was recorded once. This sequence joins TRBV11-3 and TRBJ2-3; maybe TRBD2 (5 bases). This CDR3 spans 16 amino acids. From germline, CDR1 is SGHNT and CDR2 YENEEA. Trimming took off 4 bases at V and 0 bases at J, with 14 bases between the two ends. CDR3 sequence reads: CASSSQTIPSTDTQYF. DNA for the CDR3: TGTGCCAGCAGCTCCCAGACTATTCCAAGCACAGATACGCAGTATTTT.

The chain joins TRBV11-2 to TRBJ1-1, with D possibly TRBD1 on 5 matching bases. V lost 5 bases, J lost 3 bases, and 13 bases lay in between. The CDR3 sequence is 14 residues long. Germline values: CDR1 SGHAT, CDR2 FQNNGV. This chain's CDR3 is CASSMPLRDTEAFF. Written as DNA, the CDR3 is TGTGCCAGCAGCATGCCCCTCAGGGACACTGAAGCTTTCTTT.

The chain joins TRBV2 to TRBJ1-3, with D unresolved. This CDR3 has 14 residues. Trimming pared 6 bases from V and 1 base from J, leaving 10 bases between. From germline, CDR1 is SNHLY and CDR2 FYNNEI. As DNA, the CDR3 is TGTGCCAGCAGAAGTTTACATTCTGGAAACACCATATATTTT. Protein product: CASRSLHSGNTIYF. Using reference TRBV2 and TRBJ1-3 for the parts outside the CDR3, the full variable domain is EPEVTQTPSHQVTQMGQEVILRCVPISNHLYFYWYRQILGQKVEFLVSFYNNEISEKSEIFDDQFSVERPDGSNFTLKIRSTKLEDSAMYFCASRSLHSGNTIYFGEGSWLTVV.

The DNA of the CDR3 is TGTGCCAGCAGCCGTAGCGGGGGGGAAGAGACCCAGTACTTC. It translates to CASSRSGGEETQYF. V is TRBV7-9 and J is TRBJ2-5, with TRBD2 identical over 11 bases. CDR1 SEHNR and CDR2 FQNEAQ come from the germline V gene (reference sequence). This CDR3 region has 14 residues. J was trimmed by 3 bases and V by 5 bases; bases with no gene match: 2.

The chain is built from TRBV25-1 and TRBJ2-1, with 8 bases aligning to TRBD2. Looked up from germline, CDR1 is MGHDK and CDR2 is SYGVNS. CDR3 size: 16 residues. V shed 6 bases and J 6 bases; nucleotides not matched to a gene: 13. The CDR3 spells CASRPGGTWGSNEQFF. The CDR3 nucleotides read TGTGCCAGCAGACCGGGGGGGACTTGGGGCTCCAATGAGCAGTTCTTC.

V is TRBV6-6 and J is TRBJ1-5; D is perhaps TRBD1 (6 bases). The CDR3 length is 14 residues. Germline V gene lookup returns CDR1 MNHNY and CDR2 SVGAGI (reference sequence). Trimming removed 7 bases at V and 0 bases at J, with 10 bases between. In nucleotides, the CDR3 is TGTGCCAGCACCACGGACAGTAGCAATCAGCCCCAGCATTTT. It yields the protein CASTTDSSNQPQHF.

The chain uses TRBV5-1 and TRBJ2-3; 12 bases align to TRBD1. After removal of 2 bases from V and 7 bases from J, the junction contained 8 bases not matched to a gene. This CDR3 has 16 amino acids. CDR1 SGHRS and CDR2 YFSETQ come from the germline V gene. Here the CDR3 reads CASSLLPGQGAHTQYF. CDR3 nucleotides: TGCGCCAGCAGCTTACTACCGGGACAGGGGGCCCATACGCAGTATTTT.